A selection of T cell receptor beta chains follows, all from one sample in a study of beta chain features in type 1 diabetes. Assay used: immunoSEQ multiplex PCR; TCRdb lists only in-frame clones, some missing. The data show under 400,000 clones, approximately 12% seen once. The sequenced material came from naive CD4+ T cells from blood. The receptors here all came from a man aged 18 to 30 in good health. The CDR3 runs from the conserved cysteine through the conserved F or W. A D gene is named only where the DNA matches it firmly. Size is stated for part of the rows, as once, few or many counts, or as a class when the clone is expanded.

J	D	size	V	CDR3	DNA
TRBJ2-3	NA	NA	TRBV28	CASSFLASFTDTQYF	TGTGCCAGCAGTTTTCTAGCCAGTTTCACAGATACGCAGTATTTT
TRBJ1-6	NA	few	TRBV9	CASSRWGSDNSPLHF	TGTGCCAGCAGCCGATGGGGCAGTGATAATTCACCCCTCCACTTT
TRBJ2-5	TRBD2	NA	TRBV29-1	CSVLLADKYQETQYF	TGCAGCGTTCTCCTAGCGGATAAGTACCAAGAGACCCAGTACTTC
TRBJ2-7	TRBD1	few	TRBV29-1	CSVDRGPYEQYF	TGCAGCGTCGACAGGGGACCCTACGAGCAGTACTTC
TRBJ2-1	TRBD2	few	TRBV5-4	CASSRISGGAGNEQFF	TGTGCCAGCAGCCGTATTAGCGGGGGGGCCGGGAATGAGCAGTTCTTC
TRBJ2-1	NA	few	TRBV5-1	CASSQGEAEQFF	TGCGCCAGCTCACAGGGAGAGGCTGAGCAGTTCTTC
TRBJ2-7	NA	NA	TRBV30	CAWSVDGSVGVGRYF	TGTGCCTGGAGTGTAGACGGGTCGGTCGGGGTAGGGCGGTACTTC
TRBJ2-7	NA	few	TRBV10-3	CAITTMNPGMSSYEQYF	TGTGCCATCACTACCATGAATCCAGGGATGAGCTCCTACGAGCAGTACTTC
TRBJ1-1	TRBD1	NA	TRBV18	CASSPLDRVNTEAFF	TGTGCCAGCTCACCCCTCGACAGGGTGAACACTGAAGCTTTCTTT
TRBJ1-1	NA	few	TRBV28	CASSSPGVGRAFF	TGTGCCAGCAGTTCCCCCGGCGTGGGGAGGGCTTTCTTT
TRBJ2-7	TRBD2	NA	TRBV28	CASRKESGSSYEQYF	TGTGCCAGCAGGAAAGAGAGCGGGAGTTCGTACGAGCAGTACTTC
TRBJ2-1	TRBD1	NA	TRBV7-3	CASSLVAWAGGNEQFF	TGTGCCAGCAGCTTGGTCGCTTGGGCAGGGGGCAATGAGCAGTTCTTC
TRBJ1-1	NA	few	TRBV6-1	CASSGGPMNTEAFF	TGTGCCAGCAGCGGGGGGCCCATGAACACTGAAGCTTTCTTT
TRBJ1-3	TRBD1	once	TRBV30	CAWTLDRGLGNTIYF	TGTGCCTGGACCCTCGACAGGGGGCTTGGAAACACCATATATTTT
TRBJ2-3	TRBD2	few	TRBV6-5	CASRLRGGTDTQYF	TGTGCCAGCAGACTACGGGGGGGCACAGATACGCAGTATTTT
TRBJ1-2	NA	NA	TRBV30	CAWSGGSYGYTF	TGTGCCTGGAGTGGGGGCTCCTATGGCTACACCTTC
TRBJ1-5	NA	NA	TRBV29-1	CSVVAANQPQHF	TGCAGCGTTGTGGCCGCTAATCAGCCCCAGCATTTT
TRBJ2-5	NA	many	TRBV7-9	CASSPRQEKETQYF	TGTGCCAGCAGCCCCCGACAGGAGAAAGAGACCCAGTACTTC
TRBJ1-1	NA	NA	TRBV29-1	CSVEAQGTTEAFF	TGCAGCGTTGAAGCGCAGGGGACCACTGAAGCTTTCTTT
TRBJ2-1	TRBD2	NA	TRBV28	CASSLGTSDYNEQFF	TGTGCCAGCAGTTTAGGGACTAGCGACTACAATGAGCAGTTCTTC
TRBJ2-2	TRBD1	NA	TRBV5-4	CASSTGQGRTGELFF	TGTGCCAGCAGCACCGGACAGGGTCGGACCGGGGAGCTGTTTTTT
TRBJ1-2	NA	NA	TRBV10-3	CAISESGAIYGYTF	TGTGCCATCAGTGAGTCCGGTGCGATCTATGGCTACACCTTC
TRBJ1-1	TRBD1	NA	TRBV29-1	CSVVYRGTGNTEAFF	TGCAGCGTTGTTTACAGGGGGACGGGGAACACTGAAGCTTTCTTT
TRBJ2-7	TRBD2	NA	TRBV28	CASSEIAGVPYEQYF	TGTGCCAGCAGTGAAATAGCGGGGGTTCCCTACGAGCAGTACTTC
TRBJ2-1	NA	NA	TRBV4-2	CASSQDLVRAGYNEQFF	TGTGCCAGCAGCCAAGATTTGGTCAGGGCTGGGTACAATGAGCAGTTCTTC
TRBJ1-2	TRBD1	few	TRBV6-1	CASSAVTGTPGGGYTF	TGTGCCAGCAGTGCCGTAACCGGGACACCAGGGGGAGGCTACACCTTC
TRBJ2-1	TRBD2	few	TRBV5-1	CASSFPSGYNEQFF	TGCGCCAGCAGCTTTCCTAGCGGATACAATGAGCAGTTCTTC
TRBJ2-7	TRBD1	few	TRBV4-1	CASSQWGTGDRPYEQYF	TGCGCCAGCAGCCAATGGGGGACAGGGGATAGACCCTACGAGCAGTACTTC
TRBJ2-7	NA	NA	TRBV5-6	CASSLELVAPVYEQYF	TGTGCCAGCAGCTTGGAACTGGTTGCCCCCGTGTACGAGCAGTACTTC
TRBJ2-5	NA	NA	TRBV27	CASSSFLLSKQETQYF	TGTGCCAGCAGTTCATTCCTTCTATCGAAACAAGAGACCCAGTACTTC
TRBJ2-5	TRBD2	NA	TRBV5-8	CASSPRTSGIQETQYF	TGTGCCAGCAGCCCTAGGACTAGCGGGATCCAAGAGACCCAGTACTTC
TRBJ2-7	TRBD1	NA	TRBV28	CASSTSGQGLHEQYF	TGTGCCAGCAGCACCAGCGGACAGGGTCTCCACGAGCAGTACTTC
TRBJ2-5	NA	many	TRBV18	CASSPFGRQQETQYF	TGTGCCAGCTCACCTTTTGGCAGGCAACAAGAGACCCAGTACTTC
TRBJ2-7	TRBD2	NA	TRBV4-1	CASSQALLAGGVWAYEQYF	TGCGCCAGCAGCCAAGCCTTACTAGCGGGAGGAGTGTGGGCCTACGAGCAGTACTTC